A single sample is the source of the 7 T cell receptor beta chains below, sequenced in a study of radiation and T cells in renal cell carcinoma. The time point is: baseline pretreatment blood. Treatment here: 15 Gy SBRT to primary tumor, nephrectomy 4 weeks later. The assay was immunoSEQ multiplex PCR, and TCRdb's table has in-frame clones only and misses some. Here the sample spans about 140,000 clones, roughly 83% being singletons. The sample here was blood, taken from a patient whose treatment included radiotherapy and nephrectomy. These receptors all stem from a woman aged 45-65 years with renal cell carcinoma.

V is TRBV11-2 and J is TRBJ2-1; D perhaps matches TRBD1 (5 bases). The CDR3 is 16 residues long. V was clipped by 0 bases and J by 7 bases, with 16 bases between them. The V gene's germline CDR1 is SGHAT and CDR2 FQNNGV. The CDR3 sequence: CASSLDQSLKGNEQFF. The DNA of the CDR3 is TGTGCCAGCAGCTTAGATCAGAGTCTAAAGGGGAATGAGCAGTTCTTC.

The sample holds one count of this clone. V is TRBV13 and J is TRBJ1-2; no reliable D call. CDR3 length equals 14 residues. V lost 2 bases to trimming and J lost 6 bases, with 13 bases between them. Germline-derived CDR1 and CDR2 are PRHDT and FYEKMQ (reference sequence). The CDR3 is CASSLRALPNGYTF. The CDR3 DNA is TGTGCCAGCAGCTTACGGGCCCTTCCGAATGGCTACACCTTC.

The V gene is TRBV4-3, the J gene TRBJ1-2; D perhaps matches TRBD1 (6 bases). Germline CDR1 reads LGHNA; CDR2 reads YSLEER. Trimming pared 5 bases from V and 6 bases from J, leaving 13 bases between. This CDR3 has 13 residues. CDR3 coding DNA: TGCGCCAGCAGCTTACAGGGCTTGGATGGCTACACCTTC. This codes for CASSLQGLDGYTF.

The chain links TRBV7-7 to TRBJ2-1; D is perhaps TRBD2 (5 bases). This CDR3 is 14 amino acids long. CDR1 and CDR2 from the germline V gene are SSHAT and FNYEAQ (reference sequence). Trimming cost V 4 bases and J 0 bases, with 7 bases left between them. The CDR3 region has the DNA TGTGCCAGCAGCTGCCGGGGCTCCTACAATGAGCAGTTCTTC. It codes for CASSCRGSYNEQFF.

V is TRBV7-8 and J is TRBJ1-5; D remains unclear. Trimming stripped 1 base from V and 1 base from J, with 5 bases between. Germline V gene lookup returns CDR1 SGHVS and CDR2 FQNEAQ. This CDR3 region has 14 residues. This CDR3 reads CASSLVRSNQPQHF. The DNA for the CDR3 is TGTGCCAGCAGCTTAGTCCGGAGCAATCAGCCCCAGCATTTT.

The chain has TRBV9 and TRBJ1-1; the D gene is possibly TRBD1 (6 bases). CDR1 and CDR2 from the germline V gene are SGDLS and YYNGEE. CDR3 length: 14 amino acids. The germline V and J ends were trimmed by 0 bases and 4 bases, with 10 bases remaining between them. Here the CDR3 reads CASSVGGGGTEAFF. CDR3 DNA: TGTGCCAGCAGCGTAGGAGGGGGAGGCACTGAAGCTTTCTTT.

The V gene is TRBV5-1, the J gene TRBJ2-3; 8 bases match TRBD2. This CDR3 comprises 14 residues. V was pared by 0 bases and J by 4 bases, with 1 base of the junction left unmatched. Per the germline V gene, CDR1 is SGHRS and CDR2 is YFSETQ. The CDR3 nucleotides are TGCGCCAGCAGCTTGGGAGCGGGAGCAGATACGCAGTATTTT. Translation gives CASSLGAGADTQYF. Filled out from reference TRBV5-1 and TRBJ2-3, the complete variable domain reads KAGVTQTPRYLIKTRGQQVTLSCSPISGHRSVSWYQQTPGQGLQFLFEYFSETQRNKGNFPGRFSGRQFSNSRSEMNVSTLELGDSALYLCASSLGAGADTQYFGPGTRLTVL.